These T cell receptor beta chains were read from a single sample in a study of T-cell memory formation after mild COVID-19. Each CDR3 protein gets one entry after TCRdb re-called the 5' RACE reads with MiXCR. The data show almost 250,000 distinct CDR3 sequences, roughly 15% seen once. The sequenced sample consisted of PBMCs or a T cell subset sorted from them (not recorded which). Receptor source: an adult woman who had mild COVID-19 (a few samples of this study predate the infection). Cell type and time point are not known. Each CDR3 is given with its conserved first and last residue. Each record gives: D gene, V gene, J gene, clone size, CDR3 DNA, CDR3 protein. The D gene is left open where the match is weak. Rows give clone size only sometimes, using once, few, many, or a class for an expanded clone.

D gene: .; V gene: TRBV4-1; J gene: TRBJ1-3; clone size: .; CDR3 DNA: TGCGCCAGCAGCCAAGGTGGGGTACGGACGGGAAACACCATATATTTT; CDR3 protein: CASSQGGVRTGNTIYF
D gene: .; V gene: TRBV2; J gene: TRBJ2-7; clone size: few; CDR3 DNA: TGTGCCAGCAGTGAGTCTCGAGAGCAGTACTTC; CDR3 protein: CASSESREQYF
D gene: .; V gene: TRBV6-2/TRBV6-3; J gene: TRBJ1-1; clone size: .; CDR3 DNA: TGTGCCAGCAGTTACAAGGGGGTCTCTGAAGCTTTCTTT; CDR3 protein: CASSYKGVSEAFF
D gene: .; V gene: TRBV3-1; J gene: TRBJ2-7; clone size: many; CDR3 DNA: TGTGCCAGCAGCGATCTGGGGGGATTCGAGCAGTACTTC; CDR3 protein: CASSDLGGFEQYF
D gene: TRBD1; V gene: TRBV6-5; J gene: TRBJ1-5; clone size: .; CDR3 DNA: TGTGCCAGCAGTTACAGGGACAGGGACAATCAGCCCCAGCATTTT; CDR3 protein: CASSYRDRDNQPQHF
D gene: .; V gene: TRBV2; J gene: TRBJ2-3; clone size: .; CDR3 DNA: TGTGCCAGCATCCAGGGTTACCCCACAGATACGCAGTATTTT; CDR3 protein: CASIQGYPTDTQYF
D gene: .; V gene: TRBV7-2; J gene: TRBJ2-5; clone size: once; CDR3 DNA: TGTGCCAGCAGCTTACAGGCGTCGAAAGAGACCCAGTACTTC; CDR3 protein: CASSLQASKETQYF
D gene: .; V gene: TRBV6-5; J gene: TRBJ2-2; clone size: .; CDR3 DNA: TGTGCCAGCAGTATAGGGGGGCCGGATAACACCGGGGAGCTGTTTTTT; CDR3 protein: CASSIGGPDNTGELFF
D gene: TRBD1; V gene: TRBV6-5; J gene: TRBJ2-3; clone size: .; CDR3 DNA: TGTGCCAGCAGGGGGACAGGGGCTAGCACAGATACGCAGTATTTT; CDR3 protein: CASRGTGASTDTQYF
D gene: .; V gene: TRBV5-1; J gene: TRBJ1-1; clone size: few; CDR3 DNA: TGCGCCAGCAGCTTGAGGGCAGACCCGGCCACTGAAGCTTTCTTT; CDR3 protein: CASSLRADPATEAFF
D gene: TRBD2; V gene: TRBV5-1; J gene: TRBJ2-3; clone size: few; CDR3 DNA: TGCGCCAGCAGCTTGGGGGGTAGCGGGCCGGGGTCAGATACGCAGTATTTT; CDR3 protein: CASSLGGSGPGSDTQYF
D gene: TRBD2; V gene: TRBV6-5; J gene: TRBJ2-7; clone size: .; CDR3 DNA: TGTGCCAGCAGCCTGGGAGGGACGGGGCAGACACAGCAGTACTTC; CDR3 protein: CASSLGGTGQTQQYF
D gene: TRBD2; V gene: TRBV7-2; J gene: TRBJ2-3; clone size: .; CDR3 DNA: TGTGCCAGCAGCCCCGCGTCTAGCGGGACAAGAGATACGCAGTATTTT; CDR3 protein: CASSPASSGTRDTQYF
D gene: .; V gene: TRBV20-1; J gene: TRBJ2-7; clone size: few; CDR3 DNA: TGCAGTGCTAGGGGTGGGGGCTTTGGTGTCTCCTACGAGCAGTACTTC; CDR3 protein: CSARGGGFGVSYEQYF
D gene: TRBD1; V gene: TRBV2; J gene: TRBJ1-4; clone size: few; CDR3 DNA: TGTGCCAGCAGAGGGACAGGGCGTGAAAAACTGTTTTTT; CDR3 protein: CASRGTGREKLFF
D gene: TRBD1; V gene: TRBV5-4; J gene: TRBJ1-2; clone size: .; CDR3 DNA: TGTGCCAGCAGCCCGGGACAGGTCCATGGCTACACCTTC; CDR3 protein: CASSPGQVHGYTF
D gene: .; V gene: TRBV3-1; J gene: TRBJ1-6; clone size: .; CDR3 DNA: TGTGCCAGCAGCCACGGCAGGGAGGGTTCACCCCTCCACTTT; CDR3 protein: CASSHGREGSPLHF
D gene: .; V gene: TRBV3-1; J gene: TRBJ2-2; clone size: few; CDR3 DNA: TGTGCCAGCATAACCGGGAGCACCGGGGAGCTGTTTTTT; CDR3 protein: CASITGSTGELFF
D gene: .; V gene: TRBV7-8; J gene: TRBJ1-1; clone size: .; CDR3 DNA: TGTGCCAGCAGCTTCGACGGGACTTTGAACACTGAAGCTTTCTTT; CDR3 protein: CASSFDGTLNTEAFF
D gene: TRBD1; V gene: TRBV9; J gene: TRBJ2-7; clone size: .; CDR3 DNA: TGTGCCAGCAGCGTCCGATCGGGACAGACCTACGAGCAGTACTTC; CDR3 protein: CASSVRSGQTYEQYF
D gene: TRBD1; V gene: TRBV2; J gene: TRBJ1-4; clone size: .; CDR3 DNA: TGTGCCAGCACAGGGGGGGCTGAAAAACTGTTTTTT; CDR3 protein: CASTGGAEKLFF
D gene: TRBD2; V gene: TRBV20-1; J gene: TRBJ2-3; clone size: few; CDR3 DNA: TGCAGTGCTAGAGTTGGTAGCGGGAGTCTAACAGATACGCAGTATTTT; CDR3 protein: CSARVGSGSLTDTQYF
D gene: TRBD1; V gene: TRBV11-1; J gene: TRBJ2-3; clone size: .; CDR3 DNA: TGTGCCAGCAGCTTATTGATACAGGGGCGCACAGATACGCAGTATTTT; CDR3 protein: CASSLLIQGRTDTQYF